The rows below give T cell receptor beta chains drawn from one sample of a study of cytomegalovirus exposure and HLA in healthy donors. Method: immunoSEQ multiplex PCR; TCRdb's copy keeps in-frame clones and lacks some. The top ten clones hold under 2.5% of a sample with around 94,000 clones, 70% to 85% of them seen once. Sequenced sample: PBMCs. These receptors all come from a man aged 18 to 29 in good health and CMV-seronegative. Each CDR3 is given with its conserved first and last residue. The D gene is left open where the match is weak. A clone size is listed for some rows: how often the clone was seen (once, few, many), or a class if it is expanded.

CDR3 DNA	CDR3 protein	V gene	CDR3 length	clone size	J gene	D gene
TGCGCCAGCAGCTCAGGACTAGCGGGAGGGGGAGAGCAGTACTTC	CASSSGLAGGGEQYF	TRBV10-2	15	-	TRBJ2-7	TRBD2
TGCGCCAGCAGTGATCAGGGGTTAACTAATGAAAAACTGTTTTTT	CASSDQGLTNEKLFF	TRBV10-2	15	-	TRBJ1-4	-
TGTGCCAGCAGCCAAGTTGCGGGATCCGCAGATACGCAGTATTTT	CASSQVAGSADTQYF	TRBV4-2	15	-	TRBJ2-3	-
TGTGCCATCAGTGAGTCAGCGGTCCAGACCCTAGAGCAGTTCTTC	CAISESAVQTLEQFF	TRBV10-3	15	-	TRBJ2-1	-
TGCGCCAGCAGCTTGTACGCGGGGGGTCCCGACGAGCAGTACTTC	CASSLYAGGPDEQYF	TRBV5-1	15	-	TRBJ2-7	TRBD2
TGTGCCAGCAGTTACTCCCTAGCAAGAGAGACCCAGTACTTC	CASSYSLARETQYF	TRBV6-5	14	few	TRBJ2-5	-
TGTGCCTGGGCCGGGACAGGCTATTCACCCCTCCACTTT	CAWAGTGYSPLHF	TRBV30	13	-	TRBJ1-6	TRBD1
TGTGCCAGCAGCCAACCCGCGCAAGGGGCGCGTATCACAGATACGCAGTATTTT	CASSQPAQGARITDTQYF	TRBV14	18	once	TRBJ2-3	-
TGCAGCGTTTGTACCAGGGGGTCCTACGAGCAGTACTTC	CSVCTRGSYEQYF	TRBV29-1	13	-	TRBJ2-7	TRBD1
TGTGCCTGGAACACCGGGACTAGCGTCGCCTACGAGCAGTACTTC	CAWNTGTSVAYEQYF	TRBV30	15	few	TRBJ2-7	TRBD2
TGTGCCACCAGCAGAGCCTCAGACTCTGATTACACAGATACGCAGTATTTT	CATSRASDSDYTDTQYF	TRBV15	17	-	TRBJ2-3	-
TGTGCCAGCAGCCACCATTCGACTAGCGGGTCCTACGAGCAGTACTTC	CASSHHSTSGSYEQYF	TRBV27	16	-	TRBJ2-7	TRBD2
TGTGCCTCCCCCTTATTCCAGGGGGCGAGCGAGCAGTACTTC	CASPLFQGASEQYF	TRBV30	14	-	TRBJ2-7	TRBD1
TGCAGCGTTCCGGGACAGGGTCCTCATGAGCAGTTCTTC	CSVPGQGPHEQFF	TRBV29-1	13	once	TRBJ2-1	TRBD1
TGCAGCGCCTCAGGGGGCGATCAGCCCCAGCATTTT	CSASGGDQPQHF	TRBV29-1	12	-	TRBJ1-5	TRBD1
TGCAGCGTTGAGTTTCAGGATCGGCCGTCATACGAGCAGTACTTC	CSVEFQDRPSYEQYF	TRBV29-1	15	-	TRBJ2-7	-
TGTGCCAGCAGCGAAGCGGAGAACACCGGGGAGCTGTTTTTT	CASSEAENTGELFF	TRBV11-3	14	-	TRBJ2-2	-
TGTGCCAGCAGCCCCGCCGGGGGGCCCTACGAGCAGTACTTC	CASSPAGGPYEQYF	TRBV9	14	-	TRBJ2-7	-
TGTGCCAGCAGCCGAACTATTTCTGGCACAGATACGCAGTATTTT	CASSRTISGTDTQYF	TRBV7-6	15	-	TRBJ2-3	-
TGTGCCAGCAGTTACTCCGGGTACCAAGAGACCCAGTACTTC	CASSYSGYQETQYF	TRBV6-5	14	-	TRBJ2-5	-
TGTGCCAGCCTTAAAACGGGACAGACAAATGAAAAACTGTTTTTT	CASLKTGQTNEKLFF	TRBV13	15	-	TRBJ1-4	TRBD1
TGCGCCAGCAACGGGGGAGGACAGGGCGATGGCTACACCTTC	CASNGGGQGDGYTF	TRBV5-1	14	-	TRBJ1-2	TRBD1
TGTGCCAGCAGAGAAACAGAACTTAGAAAGGAAGCTTTCTTT	CASRETELRKEAFF	TRBV6-4	14	-	TRBJ1-1	-
TGTGCCAGCAACCACCTACAGGGGACATTCACTGAAGCTTTCTTT	CASNHLQGTFTEAFF	TRBV2	15	-	TRBJ1-1	TRBD1
TGCGCCAGCAGCTTCCGACAGGCCCGTTTGGGTCGTGCAACTAATGAAAAACTGTTTTTT	CASSFRQARLGRATNEKLFF	TRBV5-1	20	-	TRBJ1-4	-
TGCAGCGAAACCCGGGGGGCCACTGAAGCTTTCTTT	CSETRGATEAFF	TRBV29-1	12	-	TRBJ1-1	-
TGTGCCAGCGGGGACAGGGGGCTCTCACCCCTCCACTTT	CASGDRGLSPLHF	TRBV6-1	13	few	TRBJ1-6	TRBD1
TGCAGCGTTCGACAGGGGAGGAATGAGCAGTTCTTC	CSVRQGRNEQFF	TRBV29-1	12	-	TRBJ2-1	TRBD1
TGTGCCAGCAGCCCCCGGGACAGGGGACGTGGCTACACCTTC	CASSPRDRGRGYTF	TRBV7-6	14	-	TRBJ1-2	TRBD1
TGTGCCACCAAGACTAGTGGTTCGAATGAGCAGTTCTTC	CATKTSGSNEQFF	TRBV28	13	-	TRBJ2-1	-
TGTGCCAGCAGCGCAGGGGCGGCGGGCTACACCTTC	CASSAGAAGYTF	TRBV6-5	12	-	TRBJ1-2	-
TGCGCCAGCAGTGAGGCAGGCCAACTAAGGGGGCAGTTCTTC	CASSEAGQLRGQFF	TRBV5-1	14	-	TRBJ2-1	-
TGTGCCAGTAGAGACACTAGCGGAGGGAACTCCTACGAGCAGTACTTC	CASRDTSGGNSYEQYF	TRBV19	16	once	TRBJ2-7	TRBD2
TGTGCCTGGACCTTAGGGGGGGGCGTTAGCACTGAAGCTTTCTTT	CAWTLGGGVSTEAFF	TRBV30	15	-	TRBJ1-1	-
TGTGCCTGGACGGGACAGGGGTCTGGAAACACCATATATTTT	CAWTGQGSGNTIYF	TRBV30	14	-	TRBJ1-3	TRBD1
TGTGCCAGCAGCGTAGTCCGGGAACTGGACGAGCAGTACTTC	CASSVVRELDEQYF	TRBV9	14	-	TRBJ2-7	-
TGTGCCAGCAGTGAAGAAGACAGGGCCCTCCGCCTAAATAGCAATCAGCCCCAGCATTTT	CASSEEDRALRLNSNQPQHF	TRBV2	20	-	TRBJ1-5	TRBD1
TGTGCCAGCAGCTTGGTTACGGGACAGGGGGCATATGAAGCTTTCTTT	CASSLVTGQGAYEAFF	TRBV7-9	16	-	TRBJ1-1	TRBD1
TGCGCCAGCAGTGAGTTTAGACTAGATCACTACGAGCAGTACTTC	CASSEFRLDHYEQYF	TRBV10-2	15	-	TRBJ2-7	-
TGTGCCAGCAGCTTAGGCGGGGGGGACTACTCTGGAAACACCATATATTTT	CASSLGGGDYSGNTIYF	TRBV7-8	17	-	TRBJ1-3	-
TGTGCCAGCAGCCAAGCACGTCTAGCGGGAGGCCTGAATGAGCAGTTCTTC	CASSQARLAGGLNEQFF	TRBV14	17	-	TRBJ2-1	TRBD2
TGTGCCAGCAGCTTGGGACAAGCAACTAATGAAAAACTGTTTTTT	CASSLGQATNEKLFF	TRBV7-9	15	-	TRBJ1-4	-
TGTGCCATCAGTGTGCAGGCTCACGAGCAGTACTTC	CAISVQAHEQYF	TRBV10-3	12	once	TRBJ2-7	-
TGTGCCTGGAGTGTTCCGTGGGGCGGGAGGGGCCCAGAGCTCTTC	CAWSVPWGGRGPELF	TRBV30	15	few	TRBJ2-1	TRBD2
TGTGCCGGGCTTGGGACAGGGGGAACCCGGGCTGGAAACACCATATATTTT	CAGLGTGGTRAGNTIYF	TRBV30	17	-	TRBJ1-3	TRBD1
TGCAGCGTTGGACAGGGCGCAACTAATGAAAAACTGTTTTTT	CSVGQGATNEKLFF	TRBV29-1	14	-	TRBJ1-4	TRBD1
TGCGCCAGCAGTCTGACTAGTTCCTACGAGCAGTACTTC	CASSLTSSYEQYF	TRBV10-1	13	-	TRBJ2-7	-
TGTGCCTGGAGTGTATTTAAGGGGAGGCACACCTTC	CAWSVFKGRHTF	TRBV30	12	-	TRBJ1-2	-
TGTGCCAGCAGCCGTCCGGGTTCCGGTGAGCAGTTCTTC	CASSRPGSGEQFF	TRBV7-6	13	once	TRBJ2-1	-
TGTGCCAGCACCTCCCAGGGCGTTTACGACACTGAAGCTTTCTTT	CASTSQGVYDTEAFF	TRBV6-8	15	-	TRBJ1-1	-
TGTGCCATCAGTGAGCCCCCCGGGGGGGACACCGTTTACAATGAGCAGTTCTTC	CAISEPPGGDTVYNEQFF	TRBV10-3	18	-	TRBJ2-1	TRBD2
TGTGCCAGCAGCCAAGGGTCGGGCCAGGGGTACGAGCAGTACTTC	CASSQGSGQGYEQYF	TRBV4-2	15	-	TRBJ2-7	-
TGTGCCAGCAGCTTAGTCCCAAATCAGCCCCAGCATTTT	CASSLVPNQPQHF	TRBV7-2	13	once	TRBJ1-5	-
TGTGCCAGCAGTGAAATCGGTGCCAATGAGCAGTTCTTC	CASSEIGANEQFF	TRBV6-1	13	-	TRBJ2-1	-
TGTGCCAGCACCCGAGGGGCGGGAGATGCCTACAATGAGCAGTTCTTC	CASTRGAGDAYNEQFF	TRBV13	16	-	TRBJ2-1	TRBD2
TGTGCCAGCAGTGATGCGTTAGCCGGCACAGATACGCAGTATTTT	CASSDALAGTDTQYF	TRBV6-1	15	few	TRBJ2-3	-